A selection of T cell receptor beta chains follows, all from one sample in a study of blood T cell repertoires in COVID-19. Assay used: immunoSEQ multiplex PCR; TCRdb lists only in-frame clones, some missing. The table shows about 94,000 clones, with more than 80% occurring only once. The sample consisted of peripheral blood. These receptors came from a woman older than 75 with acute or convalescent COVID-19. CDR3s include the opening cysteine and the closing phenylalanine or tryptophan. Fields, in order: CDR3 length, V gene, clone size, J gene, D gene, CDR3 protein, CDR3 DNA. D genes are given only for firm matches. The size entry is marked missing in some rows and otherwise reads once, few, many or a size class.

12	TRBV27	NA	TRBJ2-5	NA	CASSSREETQYF	TGTGCCAGCAGTTCTCGGGAGGAGACCCAGTACTTC
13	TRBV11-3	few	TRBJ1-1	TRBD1	CASSSTGFTEAFF	TGTGCCAGCAGCTCGACAGGGTTCACTGAAGCTTTCTTT
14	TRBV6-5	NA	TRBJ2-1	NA	CASRGGYTYNEQFF	TGTGCCAGCAGAGGAGGGTACACCTACAATGAGCAGTTCTTC
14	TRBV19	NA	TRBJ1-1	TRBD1	CASSTRTGNTEAFF	TGTGCCAGTAGTACCCGGACAGGGAACACTGAAGCTTTCTTT
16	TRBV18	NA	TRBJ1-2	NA	CASSYTYRDNSNGYTF	TGTGCCAGCTCATATACATACAGGGACAATTCCAATGGCTACACCTTC
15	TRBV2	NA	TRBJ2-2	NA	CARDRGAGGTGELFF	TGTGCGAGAGACCGGGGGGCCGGGGGCACCGGGGAGCTGTTTTTT
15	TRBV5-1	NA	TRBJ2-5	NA	CASSLNAGIQETQYF	TGCGCCAGCAGCTTGAATGCGGGGATCCAAGAGACCCAGTACTTC
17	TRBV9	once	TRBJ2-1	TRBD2	CASSGRLGGAPYNEQFF	TGTGCCAGTTCGGGACGACTCGGGGGGGCCCCCTACAATGAGCAGTTCTTC
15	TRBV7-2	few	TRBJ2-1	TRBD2	CASSLGASGSLEQFF	TGTGCCAGCAGCTTAGGGGCTAGCGGGAGCTTAGAGCAGTTCTTC
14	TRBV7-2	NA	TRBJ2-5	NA	CASSLAGGAETQYF	TGTGCCAGCAGCTTAGCGGGAGGTGCGGAGACCCAGTACTTC
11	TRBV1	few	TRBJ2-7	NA	CTSSHAYEQYF	TGCACCAGCAGCCACGCCTACGAGCAGTACTTC
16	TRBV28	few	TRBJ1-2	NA	CASSLEAGSVGYGYTF	TGTGCCAGCAGTTTAGAGGCAGGGTCCGTGGGGTATGGCTACACCTTC
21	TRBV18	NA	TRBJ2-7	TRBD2	CASSPSHPGLAGRISRYEQYF	TGTGCCAGCTCACCGAGTCACCCGGGACTAGCGGGAAGAATATCTCGCTACGAGCAGTACTTC
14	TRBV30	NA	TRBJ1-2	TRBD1	CAWSVGRGVAGYTF	TGTGCCTGGAGTGTAGGCAGGGGGGTAGCTGGCTACACCTTC
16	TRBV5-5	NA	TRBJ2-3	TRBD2	CASSLGTSGATDTQYF	TGTGCCAGCAGCTTGGGGACTAGCGGGGCCACAGATACGCAGTATTTT
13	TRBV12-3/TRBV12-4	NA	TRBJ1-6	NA	CASSYRTHSPLHF	TGTGCCAGCAGTTATAGAACCCATTCACCCCTCCACTTT
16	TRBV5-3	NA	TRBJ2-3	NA	CARSLLRVVSTDTQYF	TGTGCCAGAAGCTTGCTGCGAGTGGTGAGCACAGATACGCAGTATTTT